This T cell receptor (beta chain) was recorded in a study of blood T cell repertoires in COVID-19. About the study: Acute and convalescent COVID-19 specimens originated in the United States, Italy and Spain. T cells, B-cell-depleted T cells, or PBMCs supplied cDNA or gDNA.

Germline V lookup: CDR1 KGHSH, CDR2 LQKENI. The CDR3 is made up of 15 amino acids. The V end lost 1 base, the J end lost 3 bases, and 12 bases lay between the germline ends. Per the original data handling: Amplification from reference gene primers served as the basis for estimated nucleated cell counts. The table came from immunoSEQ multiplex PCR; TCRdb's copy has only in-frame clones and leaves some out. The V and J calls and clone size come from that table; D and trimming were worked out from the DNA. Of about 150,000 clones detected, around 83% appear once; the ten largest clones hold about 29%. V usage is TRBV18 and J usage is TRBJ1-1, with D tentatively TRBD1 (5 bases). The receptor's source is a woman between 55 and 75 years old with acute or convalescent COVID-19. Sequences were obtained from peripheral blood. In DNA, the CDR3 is TGTGCCAGCTCACCACAAGCCCAGACAGACACTGAAGCTTTCTTT. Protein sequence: CASSPQAQTDTEAFF.